These T cell receptor beta chains were read from a single sample in a study of neurological immune-mediated disorders. TCRdb recomputed calls from the 5' RACE reads with MiXCR, one row per CDR3 protein. Altogether 65,000 to 90,000 distinct CDR3 sequences are present, around a tenth being singletons, with the ten largest covering about 1.7%. The sample taken for sequencing was PBMCs. These receptors were taken from a man in his forties or fifties in good health. Both conserved end residues are part of each CDR3. A D gene is named only where the DNA matches it firmly. Clone size is stated in some rows and not others, as once, few, many or a class when expanded.

NA | TRBJ2-3 | TRBV5-1 | many | CASSLNGISQDTQYF | TGCGCCAGCAGCTTAAACGGGATTTCCCAAGATACGCAGTATTTT
TRBD2 | TRBJ2-1 | TRBV6-2/TRBV6-3 | few | CASSQLAGVPMWFF | TGTGCCAGCAGCCAGCTAGCGGGAGTACCCATGTGGTTCTTC
TRBD2 | TRBJ2-4 | TRBV20-1 | medium-sized | CSARWEGKNIQYF | TGCAGTGCTAGGTGGGAGGGGAAAAACATTCAGTACTTC
NA | TRBJ2-7 | TRBV28 | many | CASSSGLTYEQYF | TGTGCCAGCAGTTCGGGACTGACCTACGAGCAGTACTTC
TRBD1 | TRBJ1-2 | TRBV29-1 | many | CSVGGQGFGYTF | TGCAGCGTGGGGGGACAGGGGTTTGGCTACACCTTC
NA | TRBJ2-3 | TRBV6-2/TRBV6-3 | NA | CASSPVSSTDTQYF | TGTGCCAGCAGCCCCGTCAGTAGCACAGATACGCAGTATTTT
TRBD2 | TRBJ2-1 | TRBV7-6 | NA | CASSLGNGLAAYNEQFF | TGTGCCAGCAGCTTAGGAAATGGCCTAGCGGCCTACAATGAGCAGTTCTTC
NA | TRBJ2-2 | TRBV24-1 | many | CATSDVRRLSGELFF | TGTGCCACCAGTGATGTCCGGCGCTTGAGCGGGGAGCTGTTTTTT
TRBD2 | TRBJ2-1 | TRBV10-3 | many | CAISAGSGRSGEQFF | TGTGCCATCAGTGCGGGTAGCGGGAGGTCCGGTGAGCAGTTCTTC
NA | TRBJ2-7 | TRBV5-5 | many | CASSLLGAAYEQYF | TGTGCCAGCAGCTTGCTAGGGGCCGCCTACGAGCAGTACTTC
NA | TRBJ1-2 | TRBV7-2 | many | CASSLNLGDSYGYTF | TGTGCCAGCAGCTTAAATTTAGGGGACTCCTATGGCTACACCTTC
TRBD2 | TRBJ2-7 | TRBV20-1 | many | CSARTTSGDLSYEQYF | TGCAGTGCTAGAACGACTAGCGGTGACCTCTCCTACGAGCAGTACTTC
NA | TRBJ2-3 | TRBV29-1 | many | CSVDQGSQYF | TGCAGCGTTGATCAGGGGTCGCAGTATTTT
NA | TRBJ2-3 | TRBV20-1 | many | CSASRGDTQYF | TGCAGTGCTAGCAGGGGAGATACGCAGTATTTT
NA | TRBJ1-4 | TRBV6-5 | many | CASRRSVASTNEKLFF | TGTGCCAGCAGAAGGTCCGTGGCGTCGACTAATGAAAAACTGTTTTTT
NA | TRBJ2-1 | TRBV10-3 | many | CAISESVGYEQFF | TGTGCCATCAGTGAGTCGGTAGGGTATGAGCAGTTCTTC
TRBD1 | TRBJ2-3 | TRBV29-1 | many | CSAVTGVDTDTQYF | TGCAGCGCCGTGACAGGGGTTGACACAGATACGCAGTATTTT
TRBD2 | TRBJ2-1 | TRBV6-5 | many | CASSRGVAGVNEQFF | TGTGCCAGCAGCCGGGGGGTAGCGGGAGTCAATGAGCAGTTCTTC
TRBD1 | TRBJ1-4 | TRBV14 | many | CASSQGRDREREKLFF | TGTGCCAGCAGCCAAGGACGGGACAGAGAAAGGGAAAAACTGTTTTTT
NA | TRBJ2-1 | TRBV24-1 | many | CATSDPSKNNEQFF | TGTGCCACCAGTGATCCCTCAAAGAACAATGAGCAGTTCTTC
TRBD1 | TRBJ1-1 | TRBV20-1 | many | CSARDWGQFSTEAFF | TGCAGTGCTAGAGATTGGGGACAGTTTTCCACTGAAGCTTTCTTT
NA | TRBJ2-1 | TRBV11-2 | NA | CASSLDTDSSYNEQFF | TGTGCCAGCAGCTTAGATACCGACAGCTCCTACAATGAGCAGTTCTTC
NA | TRBJ2-7 | TRBV29-1 | many | CSVVQTYSYEQYF | TGCAGCGTTGTACAGACCTACTCCTACGAGCAGTACTTC
NA | TRBJ2-3 | TRBV7-2 | many | CASSLERWADTQYF | TGTGCCAGCAGCTTAGAGCGCTGGGCAGATACGCAGTATTTT
TRBD1 | TRBJ2-7 | TRBV14 | many | CASSPLRSGQRAYEQYF | TGTGCCAGCAGCCCTCTAAGATCGGGACAGAGAGCCTACGAGCAGTACTTC
NA | TRBJ1-5 | TRBV10-3 | many | CAISESGQFSSPQHF | TGTGCCATCAGTGAGTCTGGGCAGTTTTCCTCACCCCAGCATTTT
NA | TRBJ2-1 | TRBV20-1 | few | CSASSMSLGEQFF | TGCAGTGCTAGTTCGATGTCCCTCGGTGAGCAGTTCTTC
NA | TRBJ2-7 | TRBV12-3/TRBV12-4 | many | CASSKDGYEQYF | TGTGCCAGCAGCAAGGACGGATACGAGCAGTACTTC
NA | TRBJ2-1 | TRBV27 | many | CASSPTGYHEQFF | TGTGCCAGCAGTCCAACAGGGTACCATGAGCAGTTCTTC
NA | TRBJ2-2 | TRBV9 | many | CASSPPRSTGELFF | TGTGCCAGCAGCCCCCCCCGGTCCACCGGGGAGCTGTTTTTT
NA | TRBJ1-1 | TRBV5-1 | many | CASSLEGGREYTEAFF | TGCGCCAGCAGCTTGGAAGGGGGGAGGGAGTACACTGAAGCTTTCTTT
NA | TRBJ2-4 | TRBV29-1 | many | CSVTGSGSKNIQYF | TGCAGCGTTACCGGCAGTGGATCCAAAAACATTCAGTACTTC
NA | TRBJ2-2 | TRBV29-1 | many | CSIRSGAPTGELFF | TGCAGCATCCGCTCCGGGGCACCCACTGGGGAGCTGTTTTTT
NA | TRBJ2-7 | TRBV28 | many | CASSFGGDFDEQYF | TGTGCCAGCAGTTTTGGGGGCGACTTTGACGAGCAGTACTTC
TRBD1 | TRBJ2-1 | TRBV7-3 | many | CASSLGGQGRNEQFF | TGTGCCAGCAGCTTAGGGGGACAGGGGAGGAATGAGCAGTTCTTC
NA | TRBJ1-2 | TRBV14 | few | CASSPIKGGAKGYTF | TGTGCCAGCAGCCCGATAAAGGGGGGAGCGAAAGGCTACACCTTC
NA | TRBJ2-1 | TRBV11-2 | many | CASSLRQGGGEQFF | TGTGCCAGCAGCTTACGACAGGGAGGCGGTGAGCAGTTCTTC
TRBD1 | TRBJ2-1 | TRBV5-1 | many | CASSLERQGGEQFF | TGCGCCAGCAGCTTAGAAAGACAGGGGGGGGAGCAGTTCTTC
TRBD1 | TRBJ2-5 | TRBV5-1 | many | CASSVSDRGRETQYF | TGCGCCAGCAGCGTTTCAGACAGGGGGCGGGAGACCCAGTACTTC
NA | TRBJ1-2 | TRBV5-6 | many | CASSPGTQANYGYTF | TGTGCCAGCAGCCCGGGGACCCAAGCTAACTATGGCTACACCTTC
NA | TRBJ2-5 | TRBV6-5 | many | CASRKTQAQETQYF | TGTGCCAGCAGGAAGACCCAGGCCCAAGAGACCCAGTACTTC
NA | TRBJ2-4 | TRBV24-1 | many | CARGDRPKNIQYF | TGTGCCCGGGGTGATCGGCCCAAAAACATTCAGTACTTC
NA | TRBJ2-7 | TRBV25-1 | NA | CASSEGTGSTYEQYF | TGTGCCAGCAGCGAAGGGACGGGAAGCACCTACGAGCAGTACTTC
NA | TRBJ2-2 | TRBV28 | many | CASSLDPGAGELFF | TGTGCCAGCAGTTTGGACCCCGGGGCCGGGGAGCTGTTTTTT
NA | TRBJ2-1 | TRBV20-1 | many | CSARMGRGRVYEQFF | TGCAGTGCTAGAATGGGGCGGGGGCGGGTCTATGAGCAGTTCTTC
NA | TRBJ1-1 | TRBV20-1 | many | CSASPGPQNTEAFF | TGCAGTGCTTCCCCCGGGCCTCAGAACACTGAAGCTTTCTTT
NA | TRBJ2-2 | TRBV6-1 | many | CASSGQSTGELFF | TGTGCCAGCAGTGGACAGTCGACCGGGGAGCTGTTTTTT
NA | TRBJ2-3 | TRBV20-1 | NA | CSARDASGGITDTQYF | TGCAGTGCTAGAGATGCTAGTGGGGGAATCACAGATACGCAGTATTTT
NA | TRBJ2-3 | TRBV5-1 | many | CASSPGFGSTDTQYF | TGCGCCAGCAGCCCAGGGTTTGGGAGCACAGATACGCAGTATTTT
NA | TRBJ1-2 | TRBV10-3 | many | CAIGRGVRGRFGYTF | TGTGCCATCGGGAGGGGCGTGCGGGGGCGCTTTGGCTACACCTTC